A single sample gave rise to the 2 T cell receptor beta chains below, sequenced in a study of T cell clones after liver transplantation. Generated by immunoSEQ multiplex PCR, the TCRdb table keeps only in-frame clones and is missing some. The top ten hold 9.5% to 10% of the sample, which has approximately 51,000 clones, approximately 71% seen once. This sample comprised CD4+ T cells from blood, obtained about 56 months after liver transplant. These receptors all come from a human patient who received a liver transplant. The graft donor may have given rise to some T cells.

The chain recombines TRBV11-2 with TRBJ2-3; 8 bases are shared with TRBD2. Trimming at V came to 2 bases and at J to 10 bases, leaving 11 bases not matched to a gene. CDR1 SGHAT and CDR2 FQNNGV come from the germline V gene. This CDR3 has 15 amino acids. CDR3 region: CASSLSGGTSPSQYF. In DNA form, the CDR3 reads TGTGCCAGCAGCTTATCGGGGGGGACCTCCCCATCGCAGTATTTT.

The chain combines TRBV30 with TRBJ2-3, with a weak D call TRBD1 (6 bases). The CDR3 sequence is 13 residues long. In germline, CDR1 is GTSNPN, CDR2 SVGIG (reference sequence). V lost 6 bases, J lost 0 bases, and 10 bases lay in between. CDR3 bases: TGTGCCTGCAAACAGGGAAGCACAGATACGCAGTATTTT. The encoded protein is CACKQGSTDTQYF.